Given below is one T cell receptor beta chain in context. Its antigen remains unidentified. These data originate in a study of OX40 agonist ivuxolimab in advanced cancers. Study outcomes and limitations: Researchers did not determine the expanded peripheral T cells' antigen specificity.

Only in-frame clones appear in the TCRdb table, and some are missing; sequencing was by immunoSEQ multiplex PCR. The table shows some 45,000 clones, with around 92% occurring only once. The junction had 2 bases not matched to a gene; V was cut back by 0 bases and J by 2 bases. Germline-derived CDR1 and CDR2 are LNHNV and YYDKDF (reference sequence). The CDR3 extends over 16 amino acids. The material was CD4+ or CD8+ T cells sorted from blood, obtained in a trial of the OX40 agonist ivuxolimab. The chain employs TRBV15 and TRBJ2-1; TRBD1 matches 9 bases. The TCR comes from an adult with an advanced solid tumor such as melanoma, head and neck, liver or kidney cancer. CDR3 loop: CATSRDRDRAYNEQFF. CDR3 nucleotide sequence: TGTGCCACCAGCAGAGATCGGGACAGGGCCTACAATGAGCAGTTCTTC.